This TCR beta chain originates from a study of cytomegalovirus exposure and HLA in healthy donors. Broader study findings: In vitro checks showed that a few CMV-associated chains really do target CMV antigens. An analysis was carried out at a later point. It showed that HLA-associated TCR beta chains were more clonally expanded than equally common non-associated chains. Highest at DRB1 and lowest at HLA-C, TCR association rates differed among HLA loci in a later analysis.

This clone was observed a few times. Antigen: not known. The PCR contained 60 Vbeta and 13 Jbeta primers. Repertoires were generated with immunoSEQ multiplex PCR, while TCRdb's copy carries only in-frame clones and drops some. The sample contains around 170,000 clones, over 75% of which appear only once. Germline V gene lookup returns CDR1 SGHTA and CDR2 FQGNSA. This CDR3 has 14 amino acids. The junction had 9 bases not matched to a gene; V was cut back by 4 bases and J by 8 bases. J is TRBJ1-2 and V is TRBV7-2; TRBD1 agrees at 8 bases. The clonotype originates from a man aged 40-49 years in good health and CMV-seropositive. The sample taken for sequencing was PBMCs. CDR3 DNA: TGTGCCAGCAGCTCACAGGGGGGACTTGTGGGCTACACCTTC. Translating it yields CASSSQGGLVGYTF.